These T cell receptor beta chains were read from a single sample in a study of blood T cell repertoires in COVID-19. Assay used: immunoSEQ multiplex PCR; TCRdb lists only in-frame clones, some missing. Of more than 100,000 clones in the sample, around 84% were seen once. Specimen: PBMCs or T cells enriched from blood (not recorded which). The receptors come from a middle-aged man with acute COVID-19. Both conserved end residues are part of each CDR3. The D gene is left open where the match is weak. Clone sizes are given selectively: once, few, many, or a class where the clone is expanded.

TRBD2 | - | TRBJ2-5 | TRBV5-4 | CASSPASGIRDETQYF | TGTGCCAGCAGCCCGGCTAGCGGGATACGCGATGAGACCCAGTACTTC
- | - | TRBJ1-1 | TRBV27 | CASRPPGQWNTEAFF | TGTGCCAGCAGACCACCGGGACAATGGAACACTGAAGCTTTCTTT
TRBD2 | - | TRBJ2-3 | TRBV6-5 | CASRRTSGKGDTQYF | TGTGCCAGCAGGCGTACTAGCGGGAAGGGGGATACGCAGTATTTT
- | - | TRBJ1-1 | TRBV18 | CASSPPRESMNTEAFF | TGTGCCAGCTCACCACCCCGGGAGAGCATGAACACTGAAGCTTTCTTT
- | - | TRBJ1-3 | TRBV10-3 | CAIMQGKGGNTIYF | TGTGCCATCATGCAGGGTAAAGGTGGAAACACCATATATTTT
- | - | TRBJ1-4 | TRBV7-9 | CASSLAGGGEKLFF | TGTGCCAGCAGCTTAGCGGGTGGCGGGGAAAAACTGTTTTTT
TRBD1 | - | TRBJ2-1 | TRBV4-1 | CASSQGAPGTGDYNEQFF | TGCGCCAGCAGCCAGGGGGCTCCAGGGACAGGGGATTACAATGAGCAGTTCTTC
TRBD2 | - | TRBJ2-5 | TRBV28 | CATHLPGGETQYF | TGTGCCACCCACCTTCCGGGAGGTGAGACCCAGTACTTC
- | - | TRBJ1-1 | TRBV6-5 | CASSFLQGSTEAFF | TGTGCCAGCAGTTTCTTACAGGGATCCACTGAAGCTTTCTTT
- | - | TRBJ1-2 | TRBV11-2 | CASSLAGDNYGYTF | TGTGCCAGCAGCTTGGCCGGGGATAACTATGGCTACACCTTC
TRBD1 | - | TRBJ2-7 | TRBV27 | CASSLGQNYEQYF | TGTGCCAGCAGTTTGGGACAGAATTACGAGCAGTACTTC
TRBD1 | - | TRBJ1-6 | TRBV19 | CASSRDRDDSPLHF | TGTGCCAGTAGTAGAGACAGGGATGATTCACCCCTCCACTTT
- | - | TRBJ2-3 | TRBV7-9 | CASSFSGSTDTQYF | TGTGCCAGCAGCTTTAGCGGTAGCACAGATACGCAGTATTTT
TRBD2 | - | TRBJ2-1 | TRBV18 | CASSPPSGRYEQFF | TGTGCCAGCTCACCACCTAGCGGGAGGTATGAGCAGTTCTTC
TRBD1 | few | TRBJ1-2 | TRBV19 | CASSFSDRNYGYTF | TGTGCCAGTAGTTTCTCGGACAGGAACTATGGCTACACCTTC
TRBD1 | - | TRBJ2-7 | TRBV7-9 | CASSVRQGDYEQYF | TGTGCCAGCAGTGTGAGACAGGGGGACTACGAGCAGTACTTC
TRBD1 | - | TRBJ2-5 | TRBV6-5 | CASSYQGQGYETQYF | TGTGCCAGCAGTTACCAGGGACAGGGCTACGAGACCCAGTACTTC
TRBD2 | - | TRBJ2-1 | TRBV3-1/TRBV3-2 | CASRREGYNEQFF | TGTGCCAGCCGGCGGGAGGGATACAATGAGCAGTTCTTC
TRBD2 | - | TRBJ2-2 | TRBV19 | CASSLLAGNTGELFF | TGTGCCAGTAGTCTGCTAGCGGGAAACACCGGGGAGCTGTTTTTT
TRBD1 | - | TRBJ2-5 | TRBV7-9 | CASSLIQGEETQYF | TGTGCCAGCAGCCTCATCCAGGGGGAAGAGACCCAGTACTTC
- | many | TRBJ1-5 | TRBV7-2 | CASSLMGGVTQPQHF | TGTGCCAGCAGCTTAATGGGAGGAGTTACTCAGCCCCAGCATTTT
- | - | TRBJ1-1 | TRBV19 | CASSGGALNTEAFF | TGTGCCAGTAGCGGGGGGGCCTTGAACACTGAAGCTTTCTTT
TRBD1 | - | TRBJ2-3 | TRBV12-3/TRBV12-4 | CASRQGTDTQYF | TGTGCCAGCAGACAGGGGACAGATACGCAGTATTTT
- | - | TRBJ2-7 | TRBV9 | CASSVGPTAEGHEQYF | TGTGCCAGCAGCGTAGGACCGACGGCCGAGGGCCACGAGCAGTACTTC
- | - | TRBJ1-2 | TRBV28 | CASSLDQGGAGYGYTF | TGTGCCAGCAGTTTAGACCAGGGAGGGGCAGGGTATGGCTACACCTTC
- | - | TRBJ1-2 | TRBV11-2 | CASSLGRDRDGYTF | TGTGCCAGCAGTTTGGGTAGAGACAGAGACGGCTACACCTTC
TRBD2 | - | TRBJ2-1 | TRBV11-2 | CASSLATGGYNEQFF | TGTGCCAGCAGCTTAGCGACGGGAGGGTACAATGAGCAGTTCTTC
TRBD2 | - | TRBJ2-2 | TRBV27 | CASSLTSGTTGELFF | TGTGCCAGCAGTTTGACTAGCGGGACCACCGGGGAGCTGTTTTTT
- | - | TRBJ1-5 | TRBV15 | CATSRDRQPQHF | TGTGCCACCAGCAGAGACAGGCAGCCCCAGCATTTT
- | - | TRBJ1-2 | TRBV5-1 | CASSLKGINTNYGYTF | TGCGCCAGCAGCTTGAAGGGGATAAATACTAACTATGGCTACACCTTC
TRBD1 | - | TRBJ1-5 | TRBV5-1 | CASSWGTANQPQHF | TGCGCCAGCAGCTGGGGGACAGCGAATCAGCCCCAGCATTTT
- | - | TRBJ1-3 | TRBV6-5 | CASSRTSPAGNTIYF | TGTGCCAGCAGTAGGACATCCCCGGCGGGAAACACCATATATTTT
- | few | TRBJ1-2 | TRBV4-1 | CASSQEGRNYGYTF | TGCGCCAGCAGCCAAGAGGGGCGGAACTATGGCTACACCTTC
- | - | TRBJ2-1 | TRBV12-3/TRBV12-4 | CASSFLNEQFF | TGTGCCAGCAGTTTTCTCAATGAGCAGTTCTTC
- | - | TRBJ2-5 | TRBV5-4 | CASSLAGGQETQYF | TGTGCCAGCAGCTTGGCAGGGGGGCAAGAGACCCAGTACTTC
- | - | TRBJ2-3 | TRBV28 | CASSPAGTPGNTQYF | TGTGCCAGCAGTCCCGCTGGGACACCGGGTAATACGCAGTATTTT
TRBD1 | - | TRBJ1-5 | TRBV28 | CASQTGGTPYNQPQHF | TGTGCCAGCCAGACAGGGGGCACACCTTATAATCAGCCCCAGCATTTT
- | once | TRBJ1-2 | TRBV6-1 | CASSEPRNEGGYTF | TGTGCCAGCAGTGAACCACGAAACGAGGGAGGCTACACCTTC
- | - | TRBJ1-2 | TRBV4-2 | CASSQWGGANYGYTF | TGTGCCAGCAGCCAGTGGGGAGGGGCTAACTATGGCTACACCTTC
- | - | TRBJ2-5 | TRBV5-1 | CASRTDQETQYF | TGCGCCAGTCGGACAGACCAAGAGACCCAGTACTTC
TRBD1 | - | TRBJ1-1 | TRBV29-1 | CSVKTGGAAFF | TGCAGCGTTAAGACAGGGGGCGCGGCTTTCTTT